Shown below are 10 T cell receptor beta chains from a single sample sequenced in a study of blood T cells in healthy people across ages (dated by TCRdb to 2015 to 2017). Libraries were constructed by 5' RACE. Sequencing instrument: Illumina HiSeq 2500. The second PCR ran for about 7 to 11 cycles and used a J-beta primer mix along with a sample-barcoded 5' primer. TCRdb itself trimmed the public reads at Q25 with fastp, ran MiXCR and retained productive beta chains. A single entry per CDR3 protein holds the most common genes and DNA from its merged rows. The sample has some 930,000 distinct CDR3 sequences on record, roughly 29% of them singletons. The top ten hold roughly 10% of the sample. The same sample was also studied in work on T cells of mothers and their children.

Sequencing was done on a sample of blood. These receptor sequences come from a woman between 40 and 55 years old in good health.

This clonotype was recorded only once. This chain connects TRBV19 to TRBJ1-1; perhaps TRBD1 as D (6 bases). V gave up 3 bases and J gave up 3 bases, with 11 bases separating them. Germline V lookup: CDR1 LNHDA, CDR2 SQIVND (reference sequence). The CDR3 is 14 amino acids. CDR3 bases: TGTGCCAGTAGTATGCGGGGGCGGTACACTGAAGCTTTCTTT. This translates into CASSMRGRYTEAFF.

The chain combines TRBV19 with TRBJ2-1, with 9 bases matching TRBD1. The germline CDR1 and CDR2 sequences are LNHDA and SQIVND (reference sequence). This CDR3 comprises 13 residues. V lost 6 bases, J lost 10 bases, and 7 bases stayed unmatched. CDR3 sequence reads: CASRPGQGREQFF. The CDR3 nucleotides are TGTGCCAGTAGACCGGGACAGGGTAGGGAGCAGTTCTTC.

The chain recombines TRBV4-1 with TRBJ2-3, with 9 positions matching TRBD2. From germline, CDR1 is MGHRA and CDR2 YSYEKL. The CDR3 contains 17 residues. V gave up 0 bases and J gave up 8 bases; unmatched junction bases: 12. CDR3 loop: CASSQDGAGGPIGTQYF. The CDR3 region has the DNA TGCGCCAGCAGCCAAGATGGGGCGGGGGGGCCTATAGGTACGCAGTATTTT.

About this clonotype: This may arise from a read error, as a much more abundant clone is one base away. The gene calls are TRBV7-9 and TRBJ2-4, with 8 positions matching TRBD2. V trimming: 2 bases; J trimming: 13 bases; junction bases outside the gene matches: 13. Germline V CDR1 and CDR2: SEHNR, FQNEAQ (reference sequence). The CDR3 is 15 amino acids. CDR3 DNA: TGTGCCAGCAGCTTACACCGGGGGGGCCAAAATGAGCAGTACTTC. This codes for CASSLHRGGQNEQYF.

This clonotype was detected a few times. The CDR3 sequence is CASSLSDSGANVLTF. In DNA form, the CDR3 reads TGCGCCAGCAGCTTGTCTGACTCTGGGGCCAACGTCCTGACTTTC. V and J are TRBV5-1 and TRBJ2-6; D is ambiguous. Germline assignment: CDR1 SGHRS and CDR2 YFSETQ. V lost 1 base and J lost 0, with 5 bases in between. The CDR3 is 15 amino acids.

This clonotype has a single count. Since a much larger clone is just one base distant, this may be a read error. CDR3 in amino acids: CANSVGQGRNIQYF. The CDR3 coding sequence is TGTGCCAACAGCGTCGGACAGGGGCGAAACATTCAGTACTTC. The genes are TRBV28 and TRBJ2-4; 9 nucleotides align to TRBD1. The CDR3 is made up of 14 amino acids. The J segment lost 6 bases and the V segment lost 10 bases, leaving 10 bases of the junction unmatched. Germline V lookup: CDR1 MDHEN, CDR2 SYDVKM.

The chain combines TRBV7-9 with TRBJ2-2; D possibly corresponds to TRBD2 (5 bases). Germline V gene sequence: CDR1 SEHNR, CDR2 FQNEAQ (reference sequence). Trimming pared 6 bases from V and 3 bases from J, leaving 8 bases between. This CDR3 has 13 residues. The CDR3 sequence is CASRQEDTGELFF. The CDR3 DNA follows: TGTGCCAGCAGGCAGGAGGACACCGGGGAGCTGTTTTTT.

This clonotype has at least ten counts. The chain employs TRBV10-3 and TRBJ1-1; unclear D gene. CDR3 size: 13 residues. Germline CDR1 ENHRY, CDR2 SYGVKD. V was shortened by 0 bases and J by 3 bases, with 5 bases between the two germline ends. CDR3 in DNA: TGTGCCATCAGTGAGTCCGGGGACACTGAAGCTTTCTTT. It yields the protein CAISESGDTEAFF.

The rearrangement uses TRBV7-2 and TRBJ2-3; D gene uncertain. The CDR3 contains 15 residues. The germline gives CDR1 SGHTA, CDR2 FQGNSA. V lost 3 bases to trimming and J lost 2 bases, with 12 bases between them. CDR3 DNA: TGTGCCAGCAGCTTCAGTATCTCCTCCACAGATACGCAGTATTTT. Encoded protein: CASSFSISSTDTQYF.

The rearrangement joins TRBV5-1 to TRBJ1-2; possibly TRBD1 for D (6 bases). The CDR3 has 12 amino acids. V dropped 4 bases and J dropped 8 bases, with 12 bases sitting between them. CDR1 SGHRS and CDR2 YFSETQ come from the germline V gene. Written as DNA, the CDR3 is TGCGCCAGCAGCGTGACGGGACACGGCTACACCTTC. This sequence encodes CASSVTGHGYTF.